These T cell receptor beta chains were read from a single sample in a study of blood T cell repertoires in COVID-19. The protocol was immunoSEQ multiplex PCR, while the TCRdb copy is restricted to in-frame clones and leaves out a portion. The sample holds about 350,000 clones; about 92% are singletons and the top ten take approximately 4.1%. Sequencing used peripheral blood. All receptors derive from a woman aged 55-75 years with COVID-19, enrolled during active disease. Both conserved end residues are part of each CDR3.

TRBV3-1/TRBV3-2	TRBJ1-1	CASSQGGQNTEAFF
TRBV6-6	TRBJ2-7	CASSRTGQGYEQYF
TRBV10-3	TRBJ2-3	CAISGHGGLGTDTQYF
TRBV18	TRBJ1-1	CASSPPNRGAEAFF
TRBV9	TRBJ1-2	CASSVPSAMGGYTF
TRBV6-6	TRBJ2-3	CASSHPGFPDTQYF
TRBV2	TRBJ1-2	CASSQGVDYGYTF
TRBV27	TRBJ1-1	CASTPTGNTEAFF
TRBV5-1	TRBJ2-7	CASSRGQSYEQYF
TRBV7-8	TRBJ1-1	CASSRWGDNMNTEAFF
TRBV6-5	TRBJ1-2	CASSYSNTGWDYGYTF
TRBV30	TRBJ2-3	CAWTTGAFPTDTQYF
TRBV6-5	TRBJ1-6	CASSFQGNSPLHF
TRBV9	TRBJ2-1	CASSVFPGQGYNEQFF
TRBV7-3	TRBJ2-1	CASSRSPGNEQFF
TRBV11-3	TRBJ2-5	CASSYTSDQETQYF
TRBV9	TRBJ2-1	CASSVAALAGGNEQFF
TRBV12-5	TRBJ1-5	CASGPRDSFNQPQHF
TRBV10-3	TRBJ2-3	CATSLSRNTDTQYF
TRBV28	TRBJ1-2	CASSLEYRGNYGYTF
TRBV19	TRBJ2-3	CASSIWGLGPQGTDTQYF
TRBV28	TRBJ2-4	CASSLGSGDLAKNIQYF
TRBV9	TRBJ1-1	CASSPQGQLNTEAFF
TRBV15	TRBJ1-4	CATSRKRQGAVEKLFF
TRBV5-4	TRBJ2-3	CASRLLMTSSPSTDTQYF
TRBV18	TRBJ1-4	CASSPTGAFATNEKLFF
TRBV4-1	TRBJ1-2	CASSQEQGYYGYTF
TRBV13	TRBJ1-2	CASSLDRDYYGYTF
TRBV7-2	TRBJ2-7	CASSPRGGANEQYF
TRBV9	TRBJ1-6	CASSVKGAGNSPLHF